The 19 T cell receptor beta chains below were found in one sample sequenced in a study of Tregs in tolerant kidney transplant recipients. Some clones are missing from TCRdb's copy, which holds only in-frame ones; the method was immunoSEQ multiplex PCR. The sample records 54,000 or so clones, 91% being singletons. Recipients received nonmyeloablative bone marrow transplants from related graft donors, with transient mixed chimerism. Sample: CD8+ T cells from blood (PBMCs), taken 24 months after the transplant. The receptors come from a human patient who received a combined kidney and bone marrow transplant. The graft donor may account for some of the T cells.

The V gene is TRBV2, the J gene TRBJ2-5, with TRBD1 as a possible D gene (5 bases). Trimming took off 6 bases at V and 2 bases at J, with 7 bases between the two ends. The length of the CDR3 is 12 residues. Germline V CDR1 and CDR2: SNHLY, FYNNEI. CDR3 bases: TGTGCCAGCAGAGGGGAACAAGAGACCCAGTACTTC. This gives the protein CASRGEQETQYF.

This clone has only a few counts. The chain combines TRBV4-3 with TRBJ2-7; 7 positions agree with TRBD1. Germline lookup yields CDR1 LGHNA and CDR2 YSLEER. V lost 7 bases to trimming and J lost 1 base; unmatched junction nucleotides: 13. The CDR3 contains 16 residues. The CDR3 DNA is TGCGCCAGCAAATCCTTTTTACAGGGGAATTCCTACGAGCAGTACTTC. Translating gives CASKSFLQGNSYEQYF.

The chain uses TRBV6-5 and TRBJ1-1; tentative D call: TRBD1 (6 bases). The CDR3 contains 15 residues. The V and J ends lost 4 bases and 3 bases respectively, with 15 bases between them. Germline CDR1 and CDR2: MNHEY and SVGAGI. The CDR3 here is CASSSSGAGDTEAFF. For the CDR3, the DNA is TGTGCCAGCAGTTCGTCAGGGGCTGGGGACACTGAAGCTTTCTTT.

The table lists this clone with a count of one. Written as DNA, the CDR3 is TGTGCCAGCAGCTTACCTGAGACAGGGGGCCAGAACACTGAAGCTTTCTTT. Translating gives CASSLPETGGQNTEAFF. The V and J genes are TRBV7-9 and TRBJ1-1; 10 bases fit TRBD1. The CDR3 length is 17 residues. V shed 2 bases and J 1 base; nucleotides not matched to a gene: 7. Germline V lookup: CDR1 SEHNR, CDR2 FQNEAQ (reference sequence). The full variable domain, completed using reference TRBV7-9 and TRBJ1-1, is DTGVSQNPRHKITKRGQNVTFRCDPISEHNRLYWYRQTLGQGPEFLTYFQNEAQLEKSRLLSDRFSAERPKGSFSTLEIQRTEQGDSAMYLCASSLPETGGQNTEAFFGQGTRLTVV.

CDR3 sequence reads: CASSQKGSNEQFF. CDR3 coding DNA: TGCGCCAGCAGCCAAAAAGGGAGCAATGAGCAGTTCTTC. The chain carries TRBV4-1 and TRBJ2-1; TRBD2 might be the D (5 bases). With 2 bases removed from V and 6 bases from J, the gap between germline ends came to 8 bases. The germline CDR1 and CDR2 sequences are MGHRA and YSYEKL. This CDR3 is 13 amino acids long.

This clone was seen only a few times. This chain connects TRBV10-2 to TRBJ2-1; 8 nucleotides match TRBD1. Germline CDR1 WSHSY, CDR2 SAAADI. The CDR3 length is 15 residues. V was pared by 1 base and J by 8 bases, with 7 bases of the junction left unmatched. Here the CDR3 DNA reads TGCGCCAGCAGTGAGTGGACAGGGCGCATGCATGAGCAGTTCTTC. This encodes CASSEWTGRMHEQFF.

The rearrangement joins TRBV4-3 to TRBJ1-2; the D gene is possibly TRBD1 (5 bases). The CDR3 runs 14 residues. Germline lookup yields CDR1 LGHNA and CDR2 YSLEER. Trimming shortened V by 3 bases and J by 4 bases, and 12 bases separated the two germline ends. CDR3 sequence (DNA): TGCGCCAGCAGCCACGCGACAGAGTTCTATGGCTACACCTTC. Translation: CASSHATEFYGYTF.

The rearrangement links TRBV9 to TRBJ2-1; TRBD1 matches 7 bases. Germline loops: CDR1 SGDLS, CDR2 YYNGEE. V shed 7 bases and J 8 bases; nucleotides not matched to a gene: 15. This CDR3 comprises 15 residues. This chain's CDR3 is CASQPEGALGDEQFF. The CDR3 coding sequence is TGTGCCAGCCAGCCCGAGGGGGCCCTTGGCGATGAGCAGTTCTTC.

The V call is TRBV30, the J call TRBJ1-5, with a possible D match to TRBD1 (5 bases). The CDR3 loop spans 14 amino acids. Germline V lookup: CDR1 GTSNPN, CDR2 SVGIG (reference sequence). V was shortened by 0 bases and J by 6 bases, with 12 bases between the two germline ends. CDR3 loop: CAWSVRSGRQPQHF. For the CDR3, the DNA is TGTGCCTGGAGTGTACGGTCAGGGCGTCAGCCCCAGCATTTT.

This chain uses TRBV4-2 with TRBJ2-7; D ambiguous. The CDR3 totals 14 residues. The germline gives CDR1 LGHNA, CDR2 YNFKEQ. The germline V and J ends were trimmed by 5 bases and 0 bases, with 11 bases remaining between them. The CDR3 protein is CASSVEFYSYEQYF. As DNA, the CDR3 is TGTGCCAGCAGCGTAGAGTTCTACTCCTACGAGCAGTACTTC.

The chain is built from TRBV27 and TRBJ2-5, with a possible D match to TRBD2 (5 bases). The J call is uncertain, as TRBJ2-7 better fits the DNA end. This CDR3 comprises 13 residues. Germline V gene data show CDR1 as MNHEY and CDR2 as SMNVEV (reference sequence). This CDR3 is CASSLSRDYEQYF. DNA for the CDR3: TGTGCCAGCAGTTTATCACGGGACTACGAGCAGTACTTC.

This clone appeared once. The J gene is TRBJ2-3, the V gene TRBV7-6, with unresolved D. V lost 5 bases, J lost 4 bases, and 10 bases lay in between. The CDR3 has 13 residues. Germline V gives CDR1 SGHVS, CDR2 FNYEAQ. The CDR3 DNA sequence: TGTGCCAGCAGCCTCCGTCTCGCAGATACGCAGTATTTT. This codes for CASSLRLADTQYF.

The chain has TRBV7-6 and TRBJ2-1; D may be TRBD1 (5 bases). Trimming took 3 bases from V and 2 from J, leaving 8 bases between them. There are 14 residues in the CDR3. Germline CDR1 SGHVS, CDR2 FNYEAQ. The CDR3 sequence is CASSFKGPYNEQFF. The CDR3 DNA is TGTGCCAGCAGCTTCAAGGGGCCCTACAATGAGCAGTTCTTC.

The chain carries TRBV4-3 and TRBJ2-1, with TRBD1 as a possible D gene (6 bases). V lost 5 bases, J lost 6 bases, and 11 bases lay in between. In germline, CDR1 is LGHNA, CDR2 YSLEER. The CDR3 runs to 13 residues. In DNA form, the CDR3 reads TGCGCCAGCAGCTACTTGGGGGCCAATGAGCAGTTCTTC. Encoded protein: CASSYLGANEQFF.

This chain uses TRBV5-1 with TRBJ2-1; no definite D call. The CDR3 runs to 12 residues. Germline V gene data show CDR1 as SGHRS and CDR2 as YFSETQ. The V gene lost 4 bases and the J gene lost 5 bases, with 7 bases spanning the gap. CDR3 residues: CASSEAHNEQFF. The CDR3 nucleotides are TGCGCCAGCAGCGAGGCCCACAATGAGCAGTTCTTC. Full variable domain (rest looked up from reference TRBV5-1 and TRBJ2-1): KAGVTQTPRYLIKTRGQQVTLSCSPISGHRSVSWYQQTPGQGLQFLFEYFSETQRNKGNFPGRFSGRQFSNSRSEMNVSTLELGDSALYLCASSEAHNEQFFGPGTRLTVL.

The V gene is TRBV19, the J gene TRBJ1-3; tentative D call: TRBD1 (6 bases). Germline V CDR1 and CDR2: LNHDA, SQIVND (reference sequence). This CDR3 region has 16 residues. Trimming removed 1 base from V and 1 base from J, with 11 bases in between. For the CDR3, the DNA is TGTGCCAGTAGTATAGTCTCCAGGGGATCTGGAAACACCATATATTTT. Its protein product is CASSIVSRGSGNTIYF.

This rearrangement joins TRBV4-2 to TRBJ2-2, with TRBD1 matching 9 bases. The trim removed 1 base at V and 1 base at J, leaving 1 base unmatched. Per the germline V gene, CDR1 is LGHNA and CDR2 is YNFKEQ. The CDR3 has 16 residues. The CDR3 sequence: CASSQVGQGNTGELFF. The CDR3 nucleotides are TGTGCCAGCAGCCAAGTGGGACAGGGGAACACCGGGGAGCTGTTTTTT.

The V call is TRBV6-1, the J call TRBJ2-1; TRBD2 matches 7 bases. V trimming: 2 bases; J trimming: 1 base; junction bases outside the gene matches: 14. CDR3 length: 19 amino acids. Germline V gene sequence: CDR1 MNHNS, CDR2 SASEGT. The CDR3 reads CASSELLSAISGSYNEQFF. The CDR3 nucleotides are TGTGCCAGCAGTGAACTCCTAAGTGCCATTAGCGGGTCCTACAATGAGCAGTTCTTC.

CDR3 coding DNA: TGTGCCAGCAGCTTAGATGGGGGAGCGGGGGGCCGCACAGATACGCAGTATTTT. Encoded protein: CASSLDGGAGGRTDTQYF. The chain recombines TRBV7-9 with TRBJ2-3, with 9 positions matching TRBD2. Per the germline V gene, CDR1 is SEHNR and CDR2 is FQNEAQ (reference sequence). The CDR3 covers 18 residues. The trim removed 1 base at V and 1 base at J, leaving 9 bases unmatched.